Given below is one TCR beta chain in context. From the RACE reads, TCRdb called clonotypes with MiXCR, one entry per CDR3 protein. The sample records around 99,000 distinct CDR3 sequences, over 10% being singletons. CDR3 length equals 15 residues. Unmatched junction bases numbered 6, after V lost 0 bases and J lost 4 bases. Germline V CDR1 and CDR2: DFQATT, SNEGSKA (reference sequence). The record originates from a study of human T cells and chemical hapten exposure. Time point meaning: patch test 1, 2 weeks after DPC sensitization. The treatment denotes: therapeutic diphenylcyclopropenone sensitization with weekly scalp DPC.

The starting material was whole blood, obtained in connection with sensitization to the hapten diphenylcyclopropenone (DPC). The sequence came from a middle-aged woman with alopecia areata. Some clones in this sample may be carry-over from other donors' samples. V gene TRBV20-1 combines with J gene TRBJ2-1; TRBD2 agrees at 7 bases. CDR3 DNA sequence: TGCAGTGCTAGAGATTTTGCTAGCGGTTACAATGAGCAGTTCTTC. It translates to CSARDFASGYNEQFF.